This T cell receptor (beta chain) was identified in a study of Graves' ophthalmopathy and Graves' hyperthyroidism. Amplification of TCR beta CDR3 regions used RNA transcripts. First-round RT-PCR employed HTBI primers, with a second-round multiplex PCR after it. TCRdb recomputed calls from the multiplex PCR reads with MiXCR, one row per CDR3 protein. The sample carries around 1.1 million distinct CDR3 sequences, about 35% recorded once. CDR3 length: 14 amino acids. Germline V CDR1 and CDR2: SGHRS, YFSETQ. J gave up 4 bases and V 2 bases, and 4 bases lay outside the gene matches. General study findings and limits: The authors also found most expanded thyroid clonotypes above 0.001 frequency in blood.

As to this clonotype: Its antigen is still unknown.

The clonotype was recovered from an adult man with Graves' hyperthyroidism. Sequenced sample: peripheral blood or thyroid tissue (not recorded which). This sequence joins TRBV5-1 and TRBJ2-7, with 9 bases lining up with TRBD1. The CDR3 region is CASSFGDRVYEQYF. In DNA form, the CDR3 reads TGCGCCAGCAGCTTCGGGGACAGGGTTTACGAGCAGTACTTC.